What follows are 23 T cell receptor beta chains derived from one specimen sequenced in a study of neurological immune-mediated disorders. From the 5' RACE reads, TCRdb called clonotypes with MiXCR, one entry per CDR3 protein. The table has approximately 65,000 distinct CDR3 sequences, over 4% seen once. Sample: PBMCs. These receptors all stem from a man in his fifties with multiple sclerosis.

On this clonotype itself: This may come from a read error, since a much larger clone is one base off. The chain employs TRBV5-1 and TRBJ2-2; 7 bases align to TRBD2. Germline CDR1 SGHRS, CDR2 YFSETQ. The CDR3 contains 15 residues. J gave up 3 bases and V 4 bases, and 6 bases lay outside the gene matches. The CDR3 region is CASSQRTRDTGELFF. The CDR3 DNA sequence: TGCGCCAGCAGCCAACGGACTAGAGACACCGGGGAGCTGTTTTTT.

This clonotype was counted many times. CDR3 nucleotide sequence: TGTGCCAGCAGCTTAGCCCCGGGACAAATTGATACGCAGTATTTT. It is translated as CASSLAPGQIDTQYF. V is TRBV7-6 and J is TRBJ2-3; D is possibly TRBD1 (6 bases). The CDR3 consists of 15 residues. From germline, CDR1 is SGHVS and CDR2 FNYEAQ. V was trimmed by 0 bases and J by 6 bases, leaving 13 bases between them.

This clonotype was seen more than once but under ten times. The chain joins TRBV5-8 to TRBJ2-6; D ambiguous. Trimming pared 6 bases from V and 4 bases from J, leaving 14 bases between. Germline V gene data show CDR1 as SGHTS and CDR2 as YDEGEE. The CDR3 runs 15 residues. This CDR3 reads CASTELRAGANVLTF. CDR3 nucleotides: TGTGCCAGCACCGAACTAAGGGCCGGGGCCAACGTCCTGACTTTC.

This clonotype was detected many times. This sequence joins TRBV7-3 and TRBJ2-7, with D perhaps TRBD1 (6 bases). Germline CDR1 and CDR2: SGHTA and FQGTGA. The CDR3 has 15 residues. V was pared by 5 bases and J by 3 bases, with 17 bases between. The CDR3 region has the DNA TGTGCCAGCAGCCTTACAGGGTCATTTTTCTACGAGCAGTACTTC. This gives the protein CASSLTGSFFYEQYF.

This clonotype came up many times. This chain uses TRBV19 with TRBJ1-6; D gene ambiguous. V was pared by 6 bases and J by 8 bases, with 11 bases between. The CDR3 is made up of 13 amino acids. The germline V gene encodes CDR1 LNHDA and CDR2 SQIVND (reference sequence). CDR3 sequence reads: CASSPGPHSPLHF. The CDR3 bases are TGTGCCAGTAGCCCCGGTCCCCATTCACCCCTCCACTTT.

This clonotype showed up many times. The genes are TRBV20-1 and TRBJ2-5, with 8 bases matching TRBD2. Losses at the gene ends were 2 bases for V and 4 bases for J; bases not matched to a gene: 9. Germline CDR1 reads DFQATT; CDR2 reads SNEGSKA (reference sequence). This CDR3 comprises 15 residues. DNA for the CDR3: TGCAGTGCTAGACGAGGGACTAGGGCGAGAGAGACCCAGTACTTC. Protein: CSARRGTRARETQYF.

The genes are TRBV10-3 and TRBJ2-5, with D hard to call. The CDR3 length is 14 residues. The V gene lost 0 bases and the J gene lost 2 bases, with 7 bases spanning the gap. Germline CDR1 ENHRY, CDR2 SYGVKD. The CDR3 spells CAISESIGQETQYF. CDR3 DNA: TGTGCCATCAGTGAGTCGATCGGACAAGAGACCCAGTACTTC.

This clonotype appeared many times. This chain links TRBV12-5 with TRBJ1-1, with D hard to call. Germline CDR1 LGHNT, CDR2 FRNRAP. Trimming pared 6 bases from V and 4 bases from J, leaving 15 bases between. The CDR3 has 14 residues. CDR3 region: CASGVGEGATEAFF. The CDR3 DNA follows: TGTGCTAGTGGAGTCGGGGAGGGCGCCACTGAAGCTTTCTTT.

This clonotype was observed at least ten times. The genes are TRBV6-5 and TRBJ2-7, with unresolved D. V lost 0 bases and J 5 bases, leaving 11 bases between the germline ends. Germline-derived CDR1 and CDR2 are MNHEY and SVGAGI. This CDR3 has 14 residues. CDR3: CASSYSASLNEQYF. The CDR3, as DNA: TGTGCCAGCAGTTACTCGGCCAGTCTAAACGAGCAGTACTTC.

This clonotype showed up many times. This sequence joins TRBV5-1 and TRBJ2-1; 10 bases are a match to TRBD1. This CDR3 is built from 15 residues. Germline V gives CDR1 SGHRS, CDR2 YFSETQ. V was pared by 3 bases and J by 4 bases, with 4 bases of the junction left unmatched. The CDR3 is CASSSDRGGYNEQFF. Written as DNA, the CDR3 is TGCGCCAGCAGCTCGGACAGGGGGGGGTACAATGAGCAGTTCTTC. Complete variable domain (other parts from reference TRBV5-1 and TRBJ2-1): KAGVTQTPRYLIKTRGQQVTLSCSPISGHRSVSWYQQTPGQGLQFLFEYFSETQRNKGNFPGRFSGRQFSNSRSEMNVSTLELGDSALYLCASSSDRGGYNEQFFGPGTRLTVL.

This chain links TRBV4-1 with TRBJ1-5, with D perhaps TRBD1 (5 bases). This CDR3 spans 13 amino acids. Trimming stripped 3 bases from V and 4 bases from J, with 7 bases between. From germline, CDR1 is MGHRA and CDR2 YSYEKL. The CDR3 coding sequence is TGCGCCAGCAGCCAGCAGGGAAATCAGCCCCAGCATTTT. It codes for CASSQQGNQPQHF.

This clonotype was seen many times. The chain has TRBV5-1 and TRBJ2-5, with 7 bases matching TRBD1. Germline trimming cut 5 bases from V and 1 base from J; bases unmatched to any gene: 5. Germline values: CDR1 SGHRS, CDR2 YFSETQ. This CDR3 is 14 amino acids long. The CDR3 DNA reads as TGCGCCAGCAGAGGGGGACAGATCCAAGAGACCCAGTACTTC. Amino acids: CASRGGQIQETQYF. Based on the CDR3 plus reference TRBV5-1 and TRBJ2-5, the full variable domain is KAGVTQTPRYLIKTRGQQVTLSCSPISGHRSVSWYQQTPGQGLQFLFEYFSETQRNKGNFPGRFSGRQFSNSRSEMNVSTLELGDSALYLCASRGGQIQETQYFGPGTRLLVL.

This clonotype was detected ten times or more. V gene TRBV5-1 combines with J gene TRBJ1-3, with 7 bases identical to TRBD1. The V gene's germline CDR1 is SGHRS and CDR2 YFSETQ. V lost 3 bases and J lost 3; bases outside the gene matches: 9. This CDR3 contains 16 residues. Here the CDR3 reads CASSYTTAGGGNTIYF. The CDR3 DNA reads as TGCGCCAGCAGCTATACGACCGCAGGGGGTGGAAACACCATATATTTT.

This clonotype has at least ten counts. At one boundary the junction diverges from the germline segment, which might be a read error. The chain is built from TRBV5-1 and TRBJ1-6; 8 bases line up with TRBD1. The CDR3 extends over 15 amino acids. CDR1 and CDR2 from the germline V gene are SGHRS and YFSETQ. The CDR3 here is CASSLGPGGEEALNF. The DNA of the CDR3 is TGCGCCAGCAGCTTGGGCCCAGGGGGCGAGGAAGCCCTCAACTTT.

There are many counts of this clonotype. The chain employs TRBV28 and TRBJ2-3; 7 bases line up with TRBD2. Germline CDR1 MDHEN, CDR2 SYDVKM. The CDR3 consists of 18 residues. V lost 4 bases to trimming and J lost 1 base; unmatched junction nucleotides: 14. The CDR3: CASSSPFLGGRRTDTQYF. The CDR3 nucleotides are TGTGCCAGCAGTTCCCCCTTTTTGGGCGGGAGACGCACAGATACGCAGTATTTT.

This clonotype was seen at least ten times. The V gene is TRBV9, the J gene TRBJ1-6, with D uncertain. Germline V gene lookup returns CDR1 SGDLS and CDR2 YYNGEE. With 4 bases removed from V and 5 bases from J, the gap between germline ends came to 7 bases. This CDR3 has 13 residues. The CDR3 is CASSPTDNSPLHF. The CDR3 DNA sequence: TGTGCCAGCAGCCCCACAGATAATTCACCCCTCCACTTT.

In this sample, this clonotype turned up many times. The genes are TRBV20-1 and TRBJ2-2, with a possible D match to TRBD1 (6 bases). V was trimmed by 3 bases and J by 3 bases, leaving 14 bases between them. This CDR3 is 15 amino acids long. Germline V gene data show CDR1 as DFQATT and CDR2 as SNEGSKA (reference sequence). The CDR3 protein is CSARDRKTDTGELFF. Here the CDR3 DNA reads TGCAGTGCTAGGGACAGAAAAACGGACACCGGGGAGCTGTTTTTT.

This clonotype was found many times. The chain recombines TRBV28 with TRBJ1-6; D is possibly TRBD1 (6 bases). The germline V gene has CDR1 MDHEN and CDR2 SYDVKM. The CDR3 covers 16 residues. V was shortened by 2 bases and J by 5 bases, with 13 bases between the two germline ends. CDR3 nucleotide sequence: TGTGCCAGCAGTTTAGGTGGGGGCAGGGATAATTCACCCCTCCACTTT. Amino acids: CASSLGGGRDNSPLHF.

This clonotype was detected ten times or more. The chain employs TRBV5-5 and TRBJ1-6; TRBD1 matches 7 bases. Germline lookup yields CDR1 SGHKS and CDR2 YYEKEE (reference sequence). Trimming at V came to 2 bases and at J to 10 bases, leaving 9 bases not matched to a gene. CDR3 length: 15 amino acids. CDR3 region: CASSLRQGGGSPLHF. The CDR3 nucleotides are TGTGCCAGCAGCTTAAGACAGGGAGGCGGATCACCCCTCCACTTT.

In this sample, this clonotype turned up many times. The chain joins TRBV5-1 to TRBJ2-3; 8 bases fit TRBD2. This CDR3 is built from 14 residues. With 7 bases clipped from V and 6 bases from J, the junction kept 10 bases outside the gene matches. CDR1 and CDR2 from the germline V gene are SGHRS and YFSETQ. The CDR3 DNA is TGCGCCAGCCGGTCGGCGGGGGGCAGTGATACGCAGTATTTT. It is translated as CASRSAGGSDTQYF.

This clonotype was seen many times. The V call is TRBV9, the J call TRBJ2-1; TRBD2 aligns across 8 bases. The CDR3 runs 16 residues. Germline V gene data show CDR1 as SGDLS and CDR2 as YYNGEE. The V and J ends lost 0 bases and 5 bases, in that order; junction bases with no gene match: 7. CDR3 sequence (DNA): TGTGCCAGCAGCGTAGCCGGGACTAGAAGGCACAATGAGCAGTTCTTC. This codes for CASSVAGTRRHNEQFF.

This clonotype was observed at least ten times. The chain joins TRBV21-1 to TRBJ2-1. TRBV21-1 is a pseudogene segment. This CDR3 spans 16 amino acids. DNA of the CDR3: TGTGCCAGCAGCAAATACGCTTATAGCTCCTACAATGAGCAGTTCTTC. Translation: CASSKYAYSSYNEQFF.

This clonotype was found a few times. The chain uses TRBV11-2 and TRBJ2-3; the D gene could be TRBD1 or TRBD2 (6 bases each). Germline V gene sequence: CDR1 SGHAT, CDR2 FQNNGV. V lost 2 bases to trimming and J lost 3 bases, with 18 bases between them. This CDR3 contains 17 residues. CDR3 in amino acids: CASSLRVGGQVTDTQYF. The CDR3, as DNA: TGTGCCAGCAGCTTAAGAGTCGGGGGCCAGGTGACAGATACGCAGTATTTT.